Reported below is one T cell receptor beta chain. Its antigen is undetermined. The data stem from a study of radiotherapy plus CTLA-4 blockade in lung cancer. Study as a whole: In roughly 17% of patients, objective responses were seen; 25% to 40% had disease control. Findings of the study overall: In blood, TCR clones derived from the tumor expanded after radiotherapy plus ipilimumab. The authors reported that early blood T cell clone dynamics, with interferon-beta, best predicted response.

Clones were sequenced by immunoSEQ multiplex PCR, and TCRdb holds only the in-frame ones, with some missing. Altogether roughly 76,000 clones are present, 74% being singletons, with the ten largest covering more than 8%. The CDR3 is 15 residues long. Germline V lookup: CDR1 SGHTA, CDR2 FQGTGA. Trimming cost V 2 bases and J 4 bases; bases outside gene matches: 4. CTLA-4 blockade using ipilimumab, together with focal radiation, was received by patients with chemo-refractory metastatic non-small-cell lung cancer. V and J are TRBV7-3 and TRBJ1-3, with 8 bases aligning to TRBD1. The specimen comprised peripheral blood, sampled from a patient treated with radiotherapy plus ipilimumab. This receptor was identified in a human donor with non-small cell lung cancer whose response to radiotherapy plus ipilimumab could not be evaluated. The DNA of the CDR3 is TGTGCCAGCAGCTTAGCAGGACAGGGAGGAAACACCATATATTTT. The encoded protein is CASSLAGQGGNTIYF.